The 25 T cell receptor beta chains below were found in one sample sequenced in a study of T-cell reconstitution after alpha-beta-depleted transplantation in children. During its preparation, the TCRbeta library received unique molecular identifiers. TCRdb re-derived calls from the PCR reads in MiXCR, one entry per CDR3 protein. The repertoire holds approximately 490,000 distinct CDR3 sequences, with under 12% as singletons. Sequencing used PBMCs, obtained before TCRalphabeta/CD19-depleted stem cell transplant. The receptors here all came from a child aged 2 to 10 with inherited bone marrow failure, due to receive a stem cell transplant.

There are many counts of this clonotype. The genes are TRBV20-1 and TRBJ2-3; no definite D call. The CDR3 has 14 amino acids. Trimming stripped 1 base from V and 4 bases from J, with 12 bases between. Germline V lookup: CDR1 DFQATT, CDR2 SNEGSKA (reference sequence). The CDR3 coding sequence is TGCAGTGCTAGAGGCCCCGGAGCCTCAGATACGCAGTATTTT. Encoded protein: CSARGPGASDTQYF.

This clonotype was counted many times. The J gene is TRBJ2-3, the V gene TRBV20-1; D is undetermined. In germline, CDR1 is DFQATT, CDR2 SNEGSKA (reference sequence). There are 14 residues in the CDR3. V dropped 6 bases and J dropped 4 bases, with 17 bases sitting between them. The CDR3 coding sequence is TGCAGTGCCGAGGTGGTAGCCCCGCCAGATACGCAGTATTTT. Its translation is CSAEVVAPPDTQYF.

This clonotype was found many times. The V gene is TRBV14, the J gene TRBJ2-7, with D hard to call. The CDR3 contains 15 residues. From germline, CDR1 is SGHDN and CDR2 FVKESK. The germline V and J ends were trimmed by 6 bases and 3 bases, with 18 bases remaining between them. CDR3 sequence: CASRPKLATVYEQYF. CDR3 coding DNA: TGTGCCAGCAGACCAAAACTTGCGACTGTCTACGAGCAGTACTTC.

This clonotype has ten or more counts. The chain recombines TRBV19 with TRBJ1-2; TRBD1 might be the D (5 bases). Germline values: CDR1 LNHDA, CDR2 SQIVND (reference sequence). The CDR3 covers 15 residues. V shed 4 bases and J shed 8 bases, with 20 bases lying between them. The CDR3 DNA follows: TGTGCCAGTAGTAACCGGGACGGGGGATCGGTCGGCTACACCTTC. This sequence encodes CASSNRDGGSVGYTF.

This clonotype showed up many times. This chain links TRBV20-1 with TRBJ2-3; no reliable D call. The CDR3 length is 12 residues. The V end lost 0 bases, the J end lost 5 bases, and 6 bases lay between the germline ends. Germline values: CDR1 DFQATT, CDR2 SNEGSKA (reference sequence). For the CDR3, the DNA is TGCAGTGCTAGAGATGGTTTAGATACGCAGTATTTT. Translation: CSARDGLDTQYF.

This clonotype was recorded at least ten times. The chain has TRBV6-2 or TRBV6-3 and TRBJ2-1; 9 nucleotides align to TRBD2. Losses at the gene ends were 7 bases for V and 5 bases for J; bases not matched to a gene: 6. Germline V gene lookup returns CDR1 MNHEY and CDR2 SVGEGT. CDR3 length: 14 amino acids. The CDR3 spells CASTTTSGHNEQFF. CDR3 nucleotide sequence: TGTGCCAGCACGACGACTAGCGGCCACAATGAGCAGTTCTTC.

This clonotype was seen ten or more times. The V call is TRBV12-3 or TRBV12-4, the J call TRBJ1-3; the D is unclear. V was trimmed by 2 bases and J by 0 bases, leaving 5 bases between them. CDR3 length equals 14 residues. DNA for the CDR3: TGTGCCAGCAGTTTATTTGACTCTGGAAACACCATATATTTT. Protein: CASSLFDSGNTIYF.

This chain joins TRBV6-5 and TRBJ1-2; maybe TRBD1 (5 bases). Per the germline V gene, CDR1 is MNHEY and CDR2 is SVGAGI. The CDR3 sequence is 16 residues long. Trimming left V 2 bases short and J 1 base short, with 14 bases between. This chain's CDR3 is CASSYEAGRFNYGYTF. DNA for the CDR3: TGTGCCAGCAGTTACGAAGCGGGACGGTTTAACTATGGCTACACCTTC.

There are many counts of this clonotype. The V call is TRBV6-2 or TRBV6-3, the J call TRBJ2-4; 8 nucleotides match TRBD2. The CDR3 totals 15 residues. The germline V gene encodes CDR1 MNHEY and CDR2 SVGEGT. V lost 6 bases to trimming and J lost 3 bases; unmatched junction nucleotides: 7. CDR3 sequence (DNA): TGTGCCAGCAGCCATAGCGGGATGCGCAAAAACATTCAGTACTTC. Translating it yields CASSHSGMRKNIQYF.

This chain connects TRBV11-2 to TRBJ2-3, with 14 positions matching TRBD2. This CDR3 contains 19 residues. With 5 bases clipped from V and 4 bases from J, the junction kept 14 bases outside the gene matches. Per germline, CDR1 SGHAT and CDR2 FQNNGV. The CDR3 coding sequence is TGTGCCAGCAGCCCTAGACCGGGACTAGCGGGAGTTCGCGCAGATACGCAGTATTTT. Its protein product is CASSPRPGLAGVRADTQYF.

The rearrangement links TRBV7-2 to TRBJ1-5; D is perhaps TRBD1 (5 bases). Germline V gene data show CDR1 as SGHTA and CDR2 as FQGNSA. The V and J ends lost 1 base and 0 bases respectively, with 10 bases between them. The CDR3 runs to 16 residues. The chain's CDR3 is CASSLEGTYSNQPQHF. In nucleotides, the CDR3 is TGTGCCAGCAGCTTAGAGGGGACTTATAGCAATCAGCCCCAGCATTTT.

A few counts support this clonotype. The chain links TRBV28 to TRBJ2-1, with TRBD2 identical over 7 bases. J gave up 4 bases and V 4 bases, and 16 bases lay outside the gene matches. This CDR3 is 18 amino acids long. Germline V gene sequence: CDR1 MDHEN, CDR2 SYDVKM. This CDR3 reads CASSYFWGGEYGYNEQFF. The DNA for the CDR3 is TGTGCCAGCAGTTACTTCTGGGGGGGAGAGTACGGATACAATGAGCAGTTCTTC.

In this sample, this clonotype turned up a few times. V gene TRBV5-4 combines with J gene TRBJ2-1, with 7 bases that match TRBD2. V trimming: 2 bases; J trimming: 9 bases; junction bases outside the gene matches: 8. In germline, CDR1 is SGHNT, CDR2 YYREEE (reference sequence). The CDR3 runs 14 residues. The CDR3 reads CASSFAGDISEQFF. The CDR3 DNA follows: TGTGCCAGCAGCTTCGCGGGAGACATCAGTGAGCAGTTCTTC.

The rearrangement joins TRBV5-1 to TRBJ2-1; unclear D gene. Germline V gene lookup returns CDR1 SGHRS and CDR2 YFSETQ. V lost 2 bases and J 8 bases, leaving 14 bases between the germline ends. CDR3 length equals 14 residues. The DNA of the CDR3 is TGCGCCAGCAGCTTCCCCGGACCTGGGGATGAGCAGTTCTTC. Amino acid sequence: CASSFPGPGDEQFF.

The table lists this clonotype with many counts. The V and J genes are TRBV5-6 and TRBJ1-2, with D maybe TRBD1 (5 bases). V gave up 0 bases and J gave up 4 bases, with 16 bases separating them. Germline-derived CDR1 and CDR2 are SGHDT and YYEEEE. This CDR3 comprises 16 residues. The CDR3 region is CASSLDETWRGYGYTF. The DNA of the CDR3 is TGTGCCAGCAGCTTGGACGAGACGTGGAGGGGCTATGGCTACACCTTC.

Ten or more counts support this clonotype. V usage is TRBV3-1 and J usage is TRBJ2-7; the D gene is possibly TRBD2 (6 bases). The CDR3 is 13 amino acids. Germline V gene sequence: CDR1 LGHDT, CDR2 YNNKEL (reference sequence). The germline V and J ends were trimmed by 4 bases and 5 bases, with 12 bases remaining between them. This chain's CDR3 is CASSLGGIHEQYF. The DNA of the CDR3 is TGTGCCAGCAGCCTCGGAGGGATCCACGAGCAGTACTTC.

This chain links TRBV20-1 with TRBJ2-1, with TRBD2 as a possible D gene (6 bases). Germline CDR1 and CDR2: DFQATT and SNEGSKA (reference sequence). The CDR3 has 12 residues. Trimming took off 6 bases at V and 7 bases at J, with 13 bases between the two ends. CDR3 amino acids: CSATPGGNEQFF. The CDR3 DNA reads TGCAGTGCCACCCCTGGAGGGAATGAGCAGTTCTTC.

This clonotype appeared many times. This chain uses TRBV7-2 with TRBJ2-3; 16 positions match TRBD2. V was pared by 5 bases and J by 2 bases, with 10 bases of the junction left unmatched. Germline-derived CDR1 and CDR2 are SGHTA and FQGNSA. This CDR3 spans 19 amino acids. CDR3 in amino acids: CASSPFPGLAGGNTDTQYF. CDR3 in DNA: TGTGCCAGCAGCCCCTTTCCGGGACTAGCGGGAGGGAACACAGATACGCAGTATTTT.

The chain carries TRBV27 and TRBJ2-7; 8 nucleotides line up with TRBD2. J lost 1 base, V lost 4 bases, and 9 bases had no gene match. Germline values: CDR1 MNHEY, CDR2 SMNVEV (reference sequence). The CDR3 is made up of 16 amino acids. The CDR3 loop is CASSSPGGRSSYEQYF. The CDR3 nucleotides read TGTGCCAGCAGTTCGCCGGGGGGGCGGTCGTCCTACGAGCAGTACTTC.

This clonotype was found many times. The chain links TRBV28 to TRBJ2-3; 12 positions agree with TRBD2. The CDR3 extends over 17 amino acids. V gave up 6 bases and J gave up 3 bases; unmatched junction bases: 10. Germline V gene sequence: CDR1 MDHEN, CDR2 SYDVKM. CDR3 coding DNA: TGTGCCAGCAGCCGACTAGCGGGAGCGTATGGGACAGATACGCAGTATTTT. Translating gives CASSRLAGAYGTDTQYF. The whole variable domain, filled in from reference TRBV28 and TRBJ2-3, reads DVKVTQSSRYLVKRTGEKVFLECVQDMDHENMFWYRQDPGLGLRLIYFSYDVKMKEKGDIPEGYSVSREKKERFSLILESASTNQTSMYLCASSRLAGAYGTDTQYFGPGTRLTVL.

This clonotype was observed at least ten times. The rearrangement joins TRBV4-1 to TRBJ2-5, with D perhaps matching TRBD2 (6 bases). Trimming left V 3 bases short and J 1 base short, with 15 bases between. The CDR3 spans 16 residues. Germline-derived CDR1 and CDR2 are MGHRA and YSYEKL. DNA for the CDR3: TGCGCCAGCAGCCAGAACCTGATAGCGGCCCAAGAGACCCAGTACTTC. As protein: CASSQNLIAAQETQYF.

This clonotype was seen ten or more times. The V gene is TRBV5-1, the J gene TRBJ1-1; D is unresolved. Germline V gene data show CDR1 as SGHRS and CDR2 as YFSETQ. The CDR3 is made up of 15 amino acids. The V end was cut by 0 bases, the J end by 1 base, with 10 bases between. CDR3 loop: CASSLAAGGNTEAFF. As DNA, the CDR3 is TGCGCCAGCAGCTTGGCAGCAGGTGGGAACACTGAAGCTTTCTTT.

The chain recombines TRBV5-1 with TRBJ2-5; perhaps TRBD1 as D (6 bases). Germline loops: CDR1 SGHRS, CDR2 YFSETQ. The CDR3 covers 15 residues. Trimming shortened V by 2 bases and J by 2 bases, and 13 bases separated the two germline ends. This CDR3 reads CASSFSGQTQETQYF. CDR3 bases: TGCGCCAGCAGCTTTTCCGGACAGACTCAAGAGACCCAGTACTTC.

Details on this clonotype: This may be a read error, as it is one base from a much larger clone. The rearrangement joins TRBV7-9 to TRBJ1-3; D is ambiguous. This CDR3 comprises 15 residues. Per the germline V gene, CDR1 is SEHNR and CDR2 is FQNEAQ (reference sequence). CDR3 DNA: TGTGCCAGCAGCTTAAGTGAATTGGCTGGAAACACCCTATATTTT. The encoded protein is CASSLSELAGNTLYF.

In its sample, this clonotype was seen many times. The rearrangement uses TRBV20-1 and TRBJ2-3; maybe TRBD1 (7 bases). The V end was cut by 1 base, the J end by 4 bases, with 15 bases between. Germline V CDR1 and CDR2: DFQATT, SNEGSKA (reference sequence). The CDR3 is 15 residues long. The CDR3 reads CSARGGTAVPDTQYF. CDR3 nucleotide sequence: TGCAGTGCTAGAGGCGGGACAGCAGTTCCAGATACGCAGTATTTT.